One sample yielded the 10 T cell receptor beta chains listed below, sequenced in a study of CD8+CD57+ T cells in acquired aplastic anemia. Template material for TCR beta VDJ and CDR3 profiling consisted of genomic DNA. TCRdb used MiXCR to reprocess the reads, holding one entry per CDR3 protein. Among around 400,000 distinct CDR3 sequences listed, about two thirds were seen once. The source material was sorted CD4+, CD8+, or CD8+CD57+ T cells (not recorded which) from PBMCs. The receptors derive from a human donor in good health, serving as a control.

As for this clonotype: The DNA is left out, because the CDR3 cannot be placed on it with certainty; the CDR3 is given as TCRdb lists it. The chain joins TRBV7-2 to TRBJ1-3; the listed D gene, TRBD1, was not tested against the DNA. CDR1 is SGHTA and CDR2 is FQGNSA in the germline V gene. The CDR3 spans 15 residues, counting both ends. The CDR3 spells CASSVNSILAQAPYF.

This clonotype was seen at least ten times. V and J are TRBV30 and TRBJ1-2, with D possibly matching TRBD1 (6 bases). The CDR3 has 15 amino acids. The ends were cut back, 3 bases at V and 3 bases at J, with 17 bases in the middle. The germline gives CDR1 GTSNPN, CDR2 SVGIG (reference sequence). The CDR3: CAWSISQQGDYGYTF. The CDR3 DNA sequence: TGTGCCTGGAGCATCAGCCAACAGGGTGACTATGGCTACACCTTC.

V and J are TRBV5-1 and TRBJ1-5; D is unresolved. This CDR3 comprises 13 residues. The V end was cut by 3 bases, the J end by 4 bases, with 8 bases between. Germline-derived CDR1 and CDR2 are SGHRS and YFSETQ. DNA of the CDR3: TGCGCCAGCAGCTCGACCCTTAATCAGCCCCAGCATTTT. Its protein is CASSSTLNQPQHF.

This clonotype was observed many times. The CDR3 loop reads CASSFQRGGGNEQFF. The CDR3, as DNA: TGTGCCAGCAGCTTTCAGCGGGGGGGCGGCAATGAGCAGTTCTTC. The chain links TRBV11-2 to TRBJ2-1, with 10 nucleotides matching TRBD2. From germline, CDR1 is SGHAT and CDR2 FQNNGV. This CDR3 spans 15 amino acids. Unmatched junction bases numbered 5, after V lost 3 bases and J lost 6 bases.

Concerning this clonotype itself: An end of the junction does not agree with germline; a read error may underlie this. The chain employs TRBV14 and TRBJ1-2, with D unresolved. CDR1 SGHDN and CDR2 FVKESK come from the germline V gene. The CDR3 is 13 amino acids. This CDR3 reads CASSTGEGRLCLF. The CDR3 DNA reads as TGTGCCAGCAGCACGGGAGAGGGCAGACTATGCCTATTC.

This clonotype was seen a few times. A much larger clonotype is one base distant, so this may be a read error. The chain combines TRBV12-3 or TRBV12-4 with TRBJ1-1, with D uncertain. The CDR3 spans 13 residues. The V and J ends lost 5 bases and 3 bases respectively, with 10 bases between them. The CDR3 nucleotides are TGTGCCAGCAGTGTATATTCCTACACTGAAGCTTTCTTT. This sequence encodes CASSVYSYTEAFF.

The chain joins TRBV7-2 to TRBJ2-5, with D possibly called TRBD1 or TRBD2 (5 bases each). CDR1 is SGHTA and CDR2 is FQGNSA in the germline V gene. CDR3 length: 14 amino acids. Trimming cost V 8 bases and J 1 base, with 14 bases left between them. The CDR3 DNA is TGTGCCAGCGGGCCACGGGGCTTCCAAGAGACCCAGTACTTC. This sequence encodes CASGPRGFQETQYF.

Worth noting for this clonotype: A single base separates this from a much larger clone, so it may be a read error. CDR3 protein: CASSDSPNEKLSF. CDR3 in DNA: TGTGCCAGCAGTGACAGTCCTAATGAAAAACTGTCTTTT. V usage is TRBV7-4 and J usage is TRBJ1-4, with a possible D match to TRBD1 (5 bases). This CDR3 contains 13 residues. Germline V gives CDR1 SGHVT, CDR2 SQSDAQ.

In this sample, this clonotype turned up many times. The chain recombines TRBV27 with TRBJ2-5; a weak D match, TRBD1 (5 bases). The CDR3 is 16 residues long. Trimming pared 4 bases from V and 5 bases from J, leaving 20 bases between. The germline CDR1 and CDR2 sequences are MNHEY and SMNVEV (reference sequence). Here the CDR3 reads CASSSRLADSIETQYF. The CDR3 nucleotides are TGTGCCAGCAGTTCCCGTCTTGCAGACAGTATCGAGACCCAGTACTTC.

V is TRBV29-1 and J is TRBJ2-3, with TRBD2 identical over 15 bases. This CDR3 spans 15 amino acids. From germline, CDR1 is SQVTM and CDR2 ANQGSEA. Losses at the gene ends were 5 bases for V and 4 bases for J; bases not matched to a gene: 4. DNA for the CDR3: TGCAGCGTTAGCGGACTAGCGGGGGGGCCAGATACGCAGTATTTT. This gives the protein CSVSGLAGGPDTQYF.